This record covers a single T cell receptor beta chain. As yet, its antigen is unknown. This sample is part of a study of T cell responses to AZD1222 COVID-19 vaccine. Libraries were prepared by immunoSEQ multiplex PCR; TCRdb keeps only in-frame clonotypes and omits some of them. The sample shows approximately 140,000 clones, about nine tenths of them seen only once. CDR3 length: 18 amino acids. With 4 bases clipped from V and 4 bases from J, the junction kept 12 bases outside the gene matches. Germline CDR1 and CDR2: KGHSH and LQKENI. Findings and limits, study-wide: Following two doses of AZD1222, Spike-specific TCR breadth and depth rose. Close to half of all spike-specific TCRs reportedly target regions of the variants that are unmutated. The donor cohort was predominantly white British with a female majority, and clonal diversity may have been underestimated.

The receptor comes from an adult in good health. The rearrangement links TRBV18 to TRBJ2-1, with TRBD1 identical over 11 bases. The source was peripheral blood, collected on day 0 of AZD1222 vaccination. The CDR3 nucleotides are TGTGCCAGCTCACTTATGACAACGGGGACAGGGGGATACAATGAGCAGTTCTTC. Translation gives CASSLMTTGTGGYNEQFF.